The clone carrying this TCR beta chain was picked up many times. The antigen remains unidentified. The sample belongs to a study of glioma-infiltrating T cells. Germline CDR1 and CDR2: DFQATT and SNEGSKA (reference sequence). The CDR3 contains 14 residues. Losses at the gene ends were 1 base for V and 8 bases for J; bases not matched to a gene: 10. General study results and limits: Only very few CDR3 sequences appeared in both tissue and blood. Non-neoplastic patients had below-expected tissue-blood divergence, while all gliomas exceeded expectation.

The iRepertoire nested amplicon-rescue multiplex PCR amplified TCR alpha and beta CDR3s from RNA. Tissue mRNA or PBMC total RNA, roughly 100-400 ng, went into one-step reverse transcription and amplification. TCRdb reanalysed the multiplex PCR reads using MiXCR and keeps one entry per CDR3 protein. Of around 170,000 distinct CDR3 sequences in the sample, 43% were seen once. The clonotype originates from a human donor with low-grade glioma or glioblastoma, undergoing nonglioma brain surgery, or in good health (not recorded which). The sequenced sample consisted of glioma tissue, nonneoplastic brain tissue, or PBMCs (not recorded which). The rearrangement uses TRBV20-1 and TRBJ1-2; 7 bases are shared with TRBD1. The CDR3 here is CSARGNRGFYGYTF. For the CDR3, the DNA is TGCAGTGCTAGAGGGAACAGGGGTTTCTACGGCTACACCTTC.